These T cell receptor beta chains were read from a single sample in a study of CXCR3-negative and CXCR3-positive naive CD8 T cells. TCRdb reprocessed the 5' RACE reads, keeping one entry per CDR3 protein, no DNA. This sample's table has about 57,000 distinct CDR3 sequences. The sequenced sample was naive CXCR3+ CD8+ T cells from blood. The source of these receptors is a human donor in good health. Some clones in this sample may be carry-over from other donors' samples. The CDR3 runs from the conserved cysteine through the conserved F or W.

CASRRGAQETQYF,TRBJ2-5,TRBV7-9
CSAPSAGVSSYEQYF,TRBJ2-7,TRBV20-1
CSGKDRSSYEQYF,TRBJ2-7,TRBV20-1
CASSLIAGGLTDTQYF,TRBJ2-3,TRBV27
CASSEIGQGETQYF,TRBJ2-5,TRBV2
CASSFIRSYEQYF,TRBJ2-7,TRBV5-5
CASRPEGHYSYNEQFF,TRBJ2-1,TRBV5-5
CASSFRSGEGYEQYF,TRBJ2-7,TRBV28
CASSQSYGPQPQHF,TRBJ1-5,TRBV4-3
CASSPQRGINTEAFF,TRBJ1-1,TRBV28
CASSLAYGVGTEAFF,TRBJ1-1,TRBV5-1
CASSPLTGWEQYF,TRBJ2-7,TRBV5-1
CASSPGTGYGYTF,TRBJ1-2,TRBV6-5
CASSPDTETGELFF,TRBJ2-2,TRBV6-6
CASGLHGVTDTQYF,TRBJ2-3,TRBV6-2/TRBV6-3
CASSLPLGQNTDTQYF,TRBJ2-3,TRBV28
CASSLRRDRTEETQYF,TRBJ2-5,TRBV14
CASSLEFSGGETQYF,TRBJ2-5,TRBV7-7
CASSHGSSGDNEQFF,TRBJ2-1,TRBV4-1
CARGGDHEQFF,TRBJ2-1,TRBV2
CASSLLFPGTGGYTF,TRBJ1-2,TRBV12-3/TRBV12-4
CAISELKDTNSYNEQFF,TRBJ2-1,TRBV10-3
CATSDSLTPLDTGELFF,TRBJ2-2,TRBV24-1
CASNSLLAGHNEQFF,TRBJ2-1,TRBV6-2/TRBV6-3
CSARGRGESSPLHF,TRBJ1-6,TRBV20-1
CSVVFHGTSGSENTGELFF,TRBJ2-2,TRBV29-1
CASSFGGEAFF,TRBJ1-1,TRBV7-9
CSVYRDGPRGQFF,TRBJ2-1,TRBV29-1
CASSLWTSGGAIGEQFF,TRBJ2-1,TRBV7-3
CSARWNGYPRSSYNSPLHF,TRBJ1-6,TRBV20-1
CASSKGVRKRGHSGANVLTF,TRBJ2-6,TRBV21-1
CASSWESYEQYF,TRBJ2-7,TRBV5-6
CASSQLHPSVWGGETQYF,TRBJ2-5,TRBV3-1
CASWDGVQETQYF,TRBJ2-5,TRBV2
CSVEVLNTEAFF,TRBJ1-1,TRBV29-1
CASRIAGGPGTDTQYF,TRBJ2-3,TRBV6-6
CASSKDRGYGYTF,TRBJ1-2,TRBV21-1
CASSFPRGLLETQYF,TRBJ2-5,TRBV5-6
CASSLAGSIQETQYF,TRBJ2-5,TRBV7-2
CASSHRTGGMTGELFF,TRBJ2-2,TRBV7-3
CASSHRTDSNQPQHF,TRBJ1-5,TRBV12-3/TRBV12-4
CASSLSGDSILNSPLHF,TRBJ1-6,TRBV5-1
CASSAGQGPPSYGYTF,TRBJ1-2,TRBV9
CASSPGTLGNEQFF,TRBJ2-1,TRBV7-2
CASNPASGASYEQYF,TRBJ2-7,TRBV6-1
CASSYMGEPYEQYF,TRBJ2-7,TRBV7-2
CAIFSAGSLAGELFF,TRBJ2-2,TRBV10-3
CASSLGPSSYEQYF,TRBJ2-7,TRBV7-8
CASSQDKDSTYEQYF,TRBJ2-7,TRBV4-2
CSVEDNRDPENPNYGYTF,TRBJ1-2,TRBV29-1
CASSLTGGDTEAFF,TRBJ1-1,TRBV6-2/TRBV6-3
CASSTRTGKNIQYF,TRBJ2-4,TRBV28
CASSQSGPRGRLRGQYCNQPQHF,TRBJ1-5,TRBV23-1
CASSLSYYGNQPQHF,TRBJ1-5,TRBV27
CASSPIKGYEQYF,TRBJ2-7,TRBV18
CASSDLIGNQPQHF,TRBJ1-5,TRBV2
CASSYSTSGGARGFF,TRBJ2-1,TRBV6-2/TRBV6-3
CASSPDRYQETQYF,TRBJ2-5,TRBV7-9
CASSLGDRGYEQYF,TRBJ2-7,TRBV7-2